This T cell receptor (beta chain) was documented in a study of T cell repertoires in cytomegalovirus infection. This clonotype has just a few counts. TCRdb re-derived calls from the reads in MiXCR, one entry per CDR3 protein. Among over 150,000 distinct CDR3 sequences, about 17% were seen once, and the ten largest hold under 30%. From germline, CDR1 is MNHEY and CDR2 SMNVEV (reference sequence). The CDR3 length is 13 residues. The junction had 6 bases not matched to a gene; V was cut back by 9 bases and J by 2 bases. Input material: CD8+ T cells from PBMCs. The chain joins TRBV27 to TRBJ1-1; 7 bases agree with TRBD1. The receptor's source is a human donor in good health (CMV status not recorded). Some clones in this sample may be carry-over from other donors' samples. In DNA, the CDR3 is TGTGCCAGTAGGGACAGCCGAAACACTGAAGCTTTCTTT. Amino acid sequence: CASRDSRNTEAFF.